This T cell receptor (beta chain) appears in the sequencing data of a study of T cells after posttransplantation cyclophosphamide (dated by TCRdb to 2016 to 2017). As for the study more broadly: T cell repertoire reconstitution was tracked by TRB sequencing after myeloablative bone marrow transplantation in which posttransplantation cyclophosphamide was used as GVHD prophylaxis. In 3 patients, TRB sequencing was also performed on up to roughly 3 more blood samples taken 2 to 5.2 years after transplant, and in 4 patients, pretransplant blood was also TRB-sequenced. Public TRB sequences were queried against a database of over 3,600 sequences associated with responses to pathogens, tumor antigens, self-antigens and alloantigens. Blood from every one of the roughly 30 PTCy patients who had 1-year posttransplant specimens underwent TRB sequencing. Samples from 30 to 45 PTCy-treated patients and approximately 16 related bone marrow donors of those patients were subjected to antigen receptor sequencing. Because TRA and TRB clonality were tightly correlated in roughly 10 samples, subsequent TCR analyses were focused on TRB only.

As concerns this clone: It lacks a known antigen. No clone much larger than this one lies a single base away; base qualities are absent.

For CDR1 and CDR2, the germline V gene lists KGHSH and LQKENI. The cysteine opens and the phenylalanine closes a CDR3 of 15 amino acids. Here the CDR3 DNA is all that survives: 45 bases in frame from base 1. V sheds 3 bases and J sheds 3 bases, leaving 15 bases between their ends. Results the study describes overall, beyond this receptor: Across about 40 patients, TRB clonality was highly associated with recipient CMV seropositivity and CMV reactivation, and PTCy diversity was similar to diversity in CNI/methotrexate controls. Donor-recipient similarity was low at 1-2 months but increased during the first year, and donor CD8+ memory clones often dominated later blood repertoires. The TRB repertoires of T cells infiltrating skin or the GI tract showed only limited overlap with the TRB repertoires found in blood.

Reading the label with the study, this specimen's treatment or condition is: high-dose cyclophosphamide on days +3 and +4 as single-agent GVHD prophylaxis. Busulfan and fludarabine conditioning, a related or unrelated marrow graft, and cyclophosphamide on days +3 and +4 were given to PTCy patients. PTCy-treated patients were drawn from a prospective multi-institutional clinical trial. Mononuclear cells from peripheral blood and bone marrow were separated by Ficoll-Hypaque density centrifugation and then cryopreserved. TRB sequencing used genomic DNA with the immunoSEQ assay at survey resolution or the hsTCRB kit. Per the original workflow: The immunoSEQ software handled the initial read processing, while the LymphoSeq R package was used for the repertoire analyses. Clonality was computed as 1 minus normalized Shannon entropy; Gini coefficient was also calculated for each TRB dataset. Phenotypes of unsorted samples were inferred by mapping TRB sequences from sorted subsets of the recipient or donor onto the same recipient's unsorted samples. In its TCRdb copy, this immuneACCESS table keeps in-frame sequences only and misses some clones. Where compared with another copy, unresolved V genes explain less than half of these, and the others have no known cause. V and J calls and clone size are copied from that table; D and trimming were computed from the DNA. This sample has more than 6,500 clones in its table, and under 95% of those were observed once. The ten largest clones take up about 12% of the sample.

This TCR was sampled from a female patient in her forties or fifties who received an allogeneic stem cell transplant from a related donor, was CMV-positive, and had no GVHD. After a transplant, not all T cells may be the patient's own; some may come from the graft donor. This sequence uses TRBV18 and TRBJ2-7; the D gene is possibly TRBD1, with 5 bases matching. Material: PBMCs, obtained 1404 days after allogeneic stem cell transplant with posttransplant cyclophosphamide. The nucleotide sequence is TGTGCCAGCTCACCCCGGGTGGGGCTGAACTACGAGCAGTACTTC. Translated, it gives CASSPRVGLNYEQYF.